Each of the 11 T cell receptor beta chains below was sequenced from the same sample in a study of blood T cell repertoires in COVID-19. The protocol was immunoSEQ multiplex PCR, while the TCRdb copy is restricted to in-frame clones and leaves out a portion. The sample records 150,000 or so clones, roughly four fifths being singletons. The sample consisted of peripheral blood. These receptors were obtained from a human donor in a cohort sampled during active COVID-19.

The CDR3 nucleotides are TGTGCCAGCAGTTTGACGGGGGTAACCTACGAGCAGTACTTC. This gives the protein CASSLTGVTYEQYF. This sequence joins TRBV28 and TRBJ2-7; D perhaps matches TRBD2 (6 bases). V dropped 3 bases and J dropped 2 bases, with 11 bases sitting between them. The CDR3 sequence is 14 residues long. The germline V gene has CDR1 MDHEN and CDR2 SYDVKM.

The J gene is TRBJ2-5, the V gene TRBV14; 7 bases match TRBD1. In germline, CDR1 is SGHDN, CDR2 FVKESK. The CDR3 runs to 15 residues. Trimming removed 3 bases from V and 1 base from J; junction bases left unmatched: 5. DNA for the CDR3: TGTGCCAGCAGCCAGCTCGGGACAGCCCAAGAGACCCAGTACTTC. The encoded protein is CASSQLGTAQETQYF.

V usage is TRBV13 and J usage is TRBJ1-1; the match to TRBD1 covers 8 bases. With 3 bases clipped from V and 4 bases from J, the junction kept 7 bases outside the gene matches. Per the germline V gene, CDR1 is PRHDT and CDR2 is FYEKMQ (reference sequence). The CDR3 sequence is 15 residues long. This chain's CDR3 is CASSLEDRAGTEAFF. The CDR3 bases are TGTGCCAGCAGCTTGGAGGACAGGGCGGGCACTGAAGCTTTCTTT.

This clone showed up just once. The chain employs TRBV7-9 and TRBJ1-6, with 8 bases aligning to TRBD1. V shed 8 bases and J 5 bases; nucleotides not matched to a gene: 5. Germline loops: CDR1 SEHNR, CDR2 FQNEAQ (reference sequence). CDR3 size: 14 residues. The CDR3 sequence is CASGGQADNSPLHF. The CDR3 bases are TGTGCCAGCGGGGGACAGGCGGATAATTCACCCCTCCACTTT. Variable domain in full (rest from reference TRBV7-9 and TRBJ1-6): DTGVSQNPRHKITKRGQNVTFRCDPISEHNRLYWYRQTLGQGPEFLTYFQNEAQLEKSRLLSDRFSAERPKGSFSTLEIQRTEQGDSAMYLCASGGQADNSPLHFGNGTRLTVT.

This chain joins TRBV6-2 or TRBV6-3 and TRBJ1-1, with TRBD1 as a possible D gene (6 bases). Trimming removed 6 bases from V and 8 bases from J, with 19 bases in between. The CDR3 has 14 amino acids. Germline CDR1 and CDR2: MNHEY and SVGEGT. CDR3 nucleotides: TGTGCCAGCAGCCACAGGCAGGGGAACAGGGAAGCTTTCTTT. It translates to CASSHRQGNREAFF.

The V and J genes are TRBV7-9 and TRBJ2-7, with 10 positions matching TRBD2. There are 16 residues in the CDR3. The germline V gene encodes CDR1 SEHNR and CDR2 FQNEAQ (reference sequence). J lost 0 bases, V lost 2 bases, and 4 bases had no gene match. The CDR3 nucleotides are TGTGCCAGCAGCTTAAACGGACTAGCGGACTCCTACGAGCAGTACTTC. This gives the protein CASSLNGLADSYEQYF. The variable domain in full, with the rest retrieved from reference TRBV7-9 and TRBJ2-7, is DTGVSQNPRHKITKRGQNVTFRCDPISEHNRLYWYRQTLGQGPEFLTYFQNEAQLEKSRLLSDRFSAERPKGSFSTLEIQRTEQGDSAMYLCASSLNGLADSYEQYFGPGTRLTVT.

The chain carries TRBV9 and TRBJ2-1, with 11 bases that match TRBD2. Germline V gene lookup returns CDR1 SGDLS and CDR2 YYNGEE. V shed 0 bases and J 14 bases; nucleotides not matched to a gene: 4. CDR3 length: 13 residues. The CDR3: CASSVATSGSEFF. CDR3 nucleotide sequence: TGTGCCAGCAGCGTAGCTACTAGCGGGAGTGAGTTCTTC.

V gene TRBV7-3 combines with J gene TRBJ2-5; the match to TRBD2 covers 8 bases. CDR3 length: 15 amino acids. The germline gives CDR1 SGHTA, CDR2 FQGTGA. V lost 5 bases, J lost 9 bases, and 14 bases stayed unmatched. Here the CDR3 DNA reads TGTGCCAGCAGCCCCCGGACTAGCCCGGTTGAGGCCCAGTACTTC. Translation gives CASSPRTSPVEAQYF.

The rearrangement uses TRBV4-3 and TRBJ2-2; no firm D call. Trimming left V 3 bases short and J 3 bases short, with 14 bases between. The germline V gene encodes CDR1 LGHNA and CDR2 YSLEER. This CDR3 has 16 residues. CDR3 amino acids: CASSQGPVGDTGELFF. The DNA for the CDR3 is TGCGCCAGCAGCCAGGGCCCGGTCGGCGACACCGGGGAGCTGTTTTTT.

V usage is TRBV12-3 or TRBV12-4 and J usage is TRBJ2-1; the D gene is possibly TRBD2 (6 bases). V was pared by 3 bases and J by 6 bases, with 9 bases between. The CDR3 loop spans 13 amino acids. This CDR3 is CASSLSTSNEQFF. DNA of the CDR3: TGTGCCAGCAGTTTGTCGACTAGCAATGAGCAGTTCTTC.

This clone was counted only a few times. This chain joins TRBV28 and TRBJ1-5; D is uncertain. The CDR3 contains 13 residues. The V gene lost 6 bases and the J gene lost 8 bases, with 14 bases spanning the gap. CDR1 and CDR2 from the germline V gene are MDHEN and SYDVKM. The CDR3 DNA reads as TGTGCCAGCAGCCCGGTGGGGAGCAAGCCCCAGCATTTT. Translating it yields CASSPVGSKPQHF.